These 9 T cell receptor beta chains share one sample of origin, sequenced in a study of shared clonotypes between healthy human individuals. The data were produced by immunoSEQ multiplex PCR, yet TCRdb's version contains in-frame clones alone and is incomplete. The sample has about 1.5 million clones, roughly 98% seen once; the top ten hold approximately 0.45%. The sequenced sample was naive CD4+ T cells sorted from blood. Subset described: CD45RA+ positively selected. These receptors originate from a man aged 25-40 years in good health.

This sequence joins TRBV28 and TRBJ2-2, with D perhaps matching TRBD1 or TRBD2 (5 bases each). Germline V lookup: CDR1 MDHEN, CDR2 SYDVKM. This CDR3 has 17 residues. V was shortened by 5 bases and J by 0 bases, with 16 bases between the two germline ends. The chain's CDR3 is CASSPNNPGPNTGELFF. The CDR3 DNA follows: TGTGCCAGCAGTCCTAACAATCCGGGACCGAACACCGGGGAGCTGTTTTTT.

The chain links TRBV6-1 to TRBJ2-1; D may correspond to TRBD1 or TRBD2 (5 bases each). This CDR3 is built from 16 residues. Germline V gene lookup returns CDR1 MNHNS and CDR2 SASEGT. V gave up 0 bases and J gave up 12 bases, with 21 bases separating them. The CDR3 nucleotides read TGTGCCAGCAGTGAAGCCTCGGGACCCTCTGGTCGAAGGCAGTTCTTC. Residues: CASSEASGPSGRRQFF.

As concerns this clone: Other DNA sequences of this sample code for an identical CDR3. The rearrangement joins TRBV15 to TRBJ2-3; no clear D gene. There are 13 residues in the CDR3. The V end was cut by 0 bases, the J end by 0 bases, with 1 base between. Germline V gene lookup returns CDR1 LNHNV and CDR2 YYDKDF (reference sequence). The CDR3 reads CATSRDSTDTQYF. CDR3 bases: TGTGCCACCAGCAGAGATAGCACAGATACGCAGTATTTT.

J is TRBJ2-2 and V is TRBV11-1, with TRBD2 as a possible D gene (5 bases). From germline, CDR1 is SGHAT and CDR2 FQDESV (reference sequence). V was cut by 2 bases and J by 3 bases, with 10 bases left in between. This CDR3 contains 15 residues. Here the CDR3 DNA reads TGTGCCAGCAGCTTAACAACGGGGTACACCGGGGAGCTGTTTTTT. Its translation is CASSLTTGYTGELFF.

This clone was observed once. This chain links TRBV29-1 with TRBJ1-1; 8 bases are shared with TRBD1. The V gene end was trimmed by 2 bases and the J gene end by 8 bases; junction bases not matched to a gene: 4. Per the germline V gene, CDR1 is SQVTM and CDR2 is ANQGSEA. The CDR3 covers 12 residues. DNA of the CDR3: TGCAGCGTTGAATACAGGGGGGGAGAAGCTTTCTTT. This codes for CSVEYRGGEAFF.

V usage is TRBV5-1 and J usage is TRBJ2-7, with D possibly TRBD2 on 5 matching bases. Germline V lookup: CDR1 SGHRS, CDR2 YFSETQ. This CDR3 comprises 23 residues. V lost 3 bases to trimming and J lost 5 bases, with 42 bases between them. The CDR3 is CASSSAGGQPNWIRPPGFHEQYF. CDR3 nucleotide sequence: TGCGCCAGCAGCTCCGCCGGTGGCCAACCGAATTGGATTAGACCTCCGGGGTTCCACGAGCAGTACTTC.

This clone is a singleton in its sample. The chain combines TRBV28 with TRBJ2-1, with 7 bases fitting TRBD2. J lost 5 bases, V lost 7 bases, and 8 bases had no gene match. The CDR3 runs 14 residues. Germline CDR1 and CDR2: MDHEN and SYDVKM. In nucleotides, the CDR3 is TGTGCCAGCAAAGCCGGGGGGTCGGACAATGAGCAGTTCTTC. Its translation is CASKAGGSDNEQFF.

The chain is built from TRBV27 and TRBJ2-3, with no clear D. Germline-derived CDR1 and CDR2 are MNHEY and SMNVEV (reference sequence). The V gene lost 5 bases and the J gene lost 0 bases, with 9 bases spanning the gap. The CDR3 spans 14 residues. CDR3 in amino acids: CASSPGRSTDTQYF. Written as DNA, the CDR3 is TGTGCCAGCAGTCCGGGCAGGAGCACAGATACGCAGTATTTT.

The J gene is TRBJ2-7, the V gene TRBV19, with D perhaps matching TRBD2 (6 bases). This CDR3 spans 15 amino acids. V dropped 3 bases and J dropped 3 bases, with 15 bases sitting between them. The germline CDR1 and CDR2 sequences are LNHDA and SQIVND (reference sequence). This CDR3 reads CASSIGGTHLYEQYF. CDR3 DNA sequence: TGTGCCAGTAGTATCGGAGGGACCCACCTCTACGAGCAGTACTTC.